These 10 T cell receptor beta chains originate from one sample sequenced in a study of cytomegalovirus exposure and HLA in healthy donors (dated by TCRdb to about 2017). Libraries were prepared through the immunoSEQ multiplex PCR assay. The multiplex PCR relied on a mix of 60 forward primers for TCR Vbeta segments and 13 reverse primers for TCR Jbeta segments. Held by TCRdb, this immuneACCESS table contains in-frame sequences only and omits some clones. Under half of the omission traces to an unresolved V gene where checked; the cause of the rest is unknown. A total of 150,000 to 200,000 clones appear in this sample, approximately 80% of them only once. Of the sample, 1.5% to 1.7% is held by the ten largest clones. Source material: PBMCs. These receptors originate from a woman aged 18-30 years in good health and CMV-seronegative.

The chain joins TRBV19 to TRBJ1-2; weak D call: TRBD1 (6 bases). The length of the CDR3 is 17 residues. V was shortened by 9 bases and J by 1 base, with 24 bases between the two germline ends. Germline V gene sequence: CDR1 LNHDA, CDR2 SQIVND (reference sequence). DNA of the CDR3: TGTGCCAGCAAGCCCCGGCCAGGGGACGAGATTAACTATGGCTACACCTTC. Translation: CASKPRPGDEINYGYTF.

This chain joins TRBV5-1 and TRBJ2-7; D not certain. Trimming shortened V by 3 bases and J by 1 base, and 11 bases separated the two germline ends. Germline V gene lookup returns CDR1 SGHRS and CDR2 YFSETQ. The CDR3 covers 14 residues. The CDR3 loop reads CASSSVDISYEQYF. In DNA, the CDR3 is TGCGCCAGCAGCTCTGTTGACATTTCCTACGAGCAGTACTTC.

The V and J genes are TRBV2 and TRBJ2-1, with D uncertain. Germline V gene data show CDR1 as SNHLY and CDR2 as FYNNEI. The CDR3 has 14 residues. Trimming stripped 4 bases from V and 1 base from J, with 8 bases between. As DNA, the CDR3 is TGTGCCAGCAGTGTATACGGGTCCTACAATGAGCAGTTCTTC. It specifies CASSVYGSYNEQFF. Using reference TRBV2 and TRBJ2-1 for the parts outside the CDR3, the full variable domain is EPEVTQTPSHQVTQMGQEVILRCVPISNHLYFYWYRQILGQKVEFLVSFYNNEISEKSEIFDDQFSVERPDGSNFTLKIRSTKLEDSAMYFCASSVYGSYNEQFFGPGTRLTVL.

V and J are TRBV11-2 and TRBJ1-1; D gene uncertain. Germline CDR1 SGHAT, CDR2 FQNNGV. Trimming stripped 1 base from V and 1 base from J, with 7 bases between. The CDR3 runs to 14 residues. The CDR3 DNA reads as TGTGCCAGCAGCTTAGGAGTAGAGAACACTGAAGCTTTCTTT. Translation: CASSLGVENTEAFF. The whole variable domain, remainder taken from reference TRBV11-2 and TRBJ1-1, is EAGVAQSPRYKIIEKRQSVAFWCNPISGHATLYWYQQILGQGPKLLIQFQNNGVVDDSQLPKDRFSAERLKGVDSTLKIQPAKLEDSAVYLCASSLGVENTEAFFGQGTRLTVV.

V is TRBV6-1 and J is TRBJ1-4; a possible D gene is TRBD1 (5 bases). CDR1 and CDR2 (germline): MNHNS, SASEGT. V was shortened by 3 bases and J by 10 bases, with 15 bases between the two germline ends. The length of the CDR3 is 14 residues. The CDR3 nucleotides read TGTGCCAGCAGTGAGGAGGGGCTAAGACGAAAACTGTTTTTT. Its translation: CASSEEGLRRKLFF.

The chain links TRBV28 to TRBJ2-7; 10 nucleotides match TRBD1. The V gene's germline CDR1 is MDHEN and CDR2 SYDVKM. With V trimmed by 5 bases and J by 2 bases, 6 bases remained unmatched. The length of the CDR3 is 15 residues. The CDR3 bases are TGTGCCAGCAGTATACGGACAGGGGGAACCTACGAGCAGTACTTC. Translating gives CASSIRTGGTYEQYF.

V is TRBV18 and J is TRBJ1-1, with D uncertain. With 4 bases removed from V and 5 bases from J, the gap between germline ends came to 11 bases. The germline gives CDR1 KGHSH, CDR2 LQKENI. The CDR3 totals 13 residues. The CDR3 loop is CASSLQTETEAFF. In DNA form, the CDR3 reads TGTGCCAGCTCACTTCAGACTGAGACTGAAGCTTTCTTT.

The chain carries TRBV5-4 and TRBJ2-3; D is unclear. Germline V gives CDR1 SGHNT, CDR2 YYREEE (reference sequence). The CDR3 sequence is 13 residues long. V was clipped by 1 base and J by 6 bases, with 9 bases between them. The CDR3 DNA sequence: TGTGCCAGCAGCTTGAATCAGCGCGATACGCAGTATTTT. This gives the protein CASSLNQRDTQYF.

The chain employs TRBV28 and TRBJ2-3, with a possible D match to TRBD2 (5 bases). Trimming stripped 6 bases from V and 5 bases from J, with 12 bases between. Germline V lookup: CDR1 MDHEN, CDR2 SYDVKM. CDR3 length: 13 residues. CDR3 protein: CASSLIEGDTQYF. The DNA for the CDR3 is TGTGCCAGCAGCCTGATAGAGGGAGATACGCAGTATTTT. Variable domain in full (rest from reference TRBV28 and TRBJ2-3): DVKVTQSSRYLVKRTGEKVFLECVQDMDHENMFWYRQDPGLGLRLIYFSYDVKMKEKGDIPEGYSVSREKKERFSLILESASTNQTSMYLCASSLIEGDTQYFGPGTRLTVL.

This chain joins TRBV19 and TRBJ1-1; D remains unclear. Trimming removed 5 bases at V and 5 bases at J, with 15 bases between. CDR3 size: 14 residues. The germline V gene encodes CDR1 LNHDA and CDR2 SQIVND (reference sequence). The CDR3 reads CASSPLGAGTEAFF. In DNA form, the CDR3 reads TGTGCCAGTAGTCCTCTAGGCGCGGGAACTGAAGCTTTCTTT.